This T cell receptor beta chain derives from a study of CD8 T cells in ankylosing spondylitis. The study's findings and limits: It appeared that ankylosing spondylitis blood was characterized by a TCR beta motif of under ten highly homologous variants.

Germline V gene data show CDR1 as KGHSH and CDR2 as LQKENI. The CDR3 extends over 11 amino acids. The V and J ends lost 5 bases and 10 bases respectively, with 10 bases between them. It was by quantitative 5'-RACE with molecular barcodes that TCR beta libraries were made. TCRdb fed the 5' RACE reads into MiXCR, producing one record per CDR3 protein. In the table there are some 220,000 distinct CDR3 sequences, over 7% of which are singletons. This clonotype was counted many times. Its antigen is unknown. This chain connects TRBV18 to TRBJ2-3; weak D call: TRBD2 (5 bases). Sequenced sample: blood, either unsorted or a sorted T cell fraction (not recorded which). This sequence was found in a female donor with ankylosing spondylitis or in good health (not recorded which). As DNA, the CDR3 is TGTGCCAGCTCAGAGGGAGAGGCGCAGTATTTT. Translated, it gives CASSEGEAQYF.